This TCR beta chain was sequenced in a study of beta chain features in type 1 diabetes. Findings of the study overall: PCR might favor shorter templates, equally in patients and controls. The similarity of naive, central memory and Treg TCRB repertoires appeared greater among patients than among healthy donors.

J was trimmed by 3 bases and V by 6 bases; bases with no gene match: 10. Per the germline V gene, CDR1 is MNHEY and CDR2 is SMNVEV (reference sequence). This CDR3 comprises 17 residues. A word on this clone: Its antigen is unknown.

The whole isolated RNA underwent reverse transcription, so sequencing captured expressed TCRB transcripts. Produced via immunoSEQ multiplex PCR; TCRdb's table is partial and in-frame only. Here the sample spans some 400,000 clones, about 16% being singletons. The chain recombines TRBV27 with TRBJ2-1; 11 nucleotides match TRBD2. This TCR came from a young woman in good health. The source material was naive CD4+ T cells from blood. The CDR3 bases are TGTGCCAGCAGCCTCACCCCGGGACTAGCGGTCTACAATGAGCAGTTCTTC. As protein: CASSLTPGLAVYNEQFF.